This T cell receptor beta chain was sequenced for a study of T cell responses to AZD1222 COVID-19 vaccine. A remark on this clone: Its antigen remains unidentified.

Study-wide points: Per reports, nearly half of all spike-specific TCRs target regions that are unmutated in variants.

The CDR3 runs to 13 residues. The V end was cut by 6 bases, the J end by 3 bases, with 9 bases between. TCRdb's table, derived via immunoSEQ multiplex PCR, lists solely in-frame clones and lacks some. The sample records more than 85,000 clones, just over 85% being singletons. Sequenced material: peripheral blood, taken on day 0 of AZD1222 vaccination. J is TRBJ1-5 and V is TRBV12-3 or TRBV12-4, with a possible D match to TRBD1 (6 bases). The clonotype comes from an adult in good health. CDR3 nucleotides: TGTGCCAGCAGACGGACAGACAATCAGCCCCAGCATTTT. Encoded protein: CASRRTDNQPQHF.